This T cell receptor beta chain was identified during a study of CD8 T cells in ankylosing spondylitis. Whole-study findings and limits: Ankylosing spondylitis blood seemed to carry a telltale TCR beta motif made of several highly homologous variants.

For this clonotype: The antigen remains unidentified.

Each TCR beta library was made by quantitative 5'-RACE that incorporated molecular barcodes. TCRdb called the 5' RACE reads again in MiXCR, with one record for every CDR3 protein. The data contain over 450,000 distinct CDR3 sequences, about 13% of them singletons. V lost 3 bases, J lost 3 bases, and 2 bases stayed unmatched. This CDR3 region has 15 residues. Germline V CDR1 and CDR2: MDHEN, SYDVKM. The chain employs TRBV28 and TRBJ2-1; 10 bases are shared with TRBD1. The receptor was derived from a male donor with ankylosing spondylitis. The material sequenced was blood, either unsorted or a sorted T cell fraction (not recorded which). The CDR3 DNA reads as TGTGCCAGCAGTTTTGGGACAGGGGTCTACAATGAGCAGTTCTTC. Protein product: CASSFGTGVYNEQFF.